Each of the 21 T cell receptor beta chains below was sequenced from the same sample in a study of Ad26.COV2.S vaccination and SARS-CoV-2 variants. Clones were sequenced by immunoSEQ multiplex PCR, and TCRdb holds only the in-frame ones, with some missing. This table holds about 350,000 clones, about 91% found once. The sequencing used peripheral blood, collected after recovery from COVID-19. These receptors were collected from a human donor who had recovered from COVID-19.

This chain uses TRBV18 with TRBJ1-5; D is possibly TRBD1 (6 bases). Germline lookup yields CDR1 KGHSH and CDR2 LQKENI. This CDR3 region has 15 residues. Trimming removed 8 bases from V and 7 bases from J, with 21 bases in between. CDR3: CASGRTDVSRQPQHF. CDR3 nucleotide sequence: TGTGCCAGCGGCCGGACAGACGTTTCTCGGCAGCCCCAGCATTTT.

The rearrangement links TRBV5-6 to TRBJ2-3; 10 bases line up with TRBD2. Germline-derived CDR1 and CDR2 are SGHDT and YYEEEE. CDR3 size: 16 residues. With V trimmed by 1 base and J by 1 base, 3 bases remained unmatched. CDR3 sequence reads: CASSLRLAGGTDTQYF. The CDR3 DNA reads as TGTGCCAGCAGCTTGCGGCTAGCGGGGGGCACAGATACGCAGTATTTT.

The rearrangement joins TRBV13 to TRBJ2-1; D possibly corresponds to TRBD1 (5 bases). Germline V gene data show CDR1 as PRHDT and CDR2 as FYEKMQ (reference sequence). V was pared by 5 bases and J by 5 bases, with 13 bases between. The CDR3 is 14 amino acids. CDR3 amino acids: CASSVLGAHNEQFF. Here the CDR3 DNA reads TGTGCCAGCAGCGTATTAGGGGCCCACAATGAGCAGTTCTTC.

The chain is built from TRBV9 and TRBJ1-6, with 9 positions matching TRBD1. This CDR3 region has 14 residues. Losses at the gene ends were 2 bases for V and 11 bases for J; bases not matched to a gene: 5. Germline assignment: CDR1 SGDLS and CDR2 YYNGEE. For the CDR3, the DNA is TGTGCCAGCAGCGTCGGGACAGGGTCGGCACCCCTCCACTTT. Translating gives CASSVGTGSAPLHF.

The gene calls are TRBV7-3 and TRBJ2-5; 8 nucleotides align to TRBD2. The V segment lost 5 bases and the J segment 3 bases; nucleotides outside the gene matches: 8. The germline V gene encodes CDR1 SGHTA and CDR2 FQGTGA. This CDR3 contains 15 residues. CDR3 region: CASSVSGAREETQYF. CDR3 bases: TGTGCCAGCAGCGTTAGCGGGGCGAGGGAAGAGACCCAGTACTTC.

This sequence joins TRBV27 and TRBJ1-1, with no clear D. V shed 6 bases and J shed 1 base, with 15 bases lying between them. The CDR3 is made up of 15 amino acids. Germline CDR1 reads MNHEY; CDR2 reads SMNVEV (reference sequence). The CDR3 reads CASRPEVRWNTEAFF. In nucleotides, the CDR3 is TGTGCCAGCAGACCAGAGGTTCGGTGGAACACTGAAGCTTTCTTT.

The V and J genes are TRBV27 and TRBJ2-3; TRBD2 is a possible D gene (5 bases). The V gene lost 0 bases and the J gene lost 2 bases, with 12 bases spanning the gap. CDR1 and CDR2 (germline): MNHEY, SMNVEV (reference sequence). The CDR3 contains 16 residues. The CDR3 loop is CASSLSYTRPTDTQYF. The CDR3 DNA reads as TGTGCCAGCAGTTTATCTTATACTAGACCCACAGATACGCAGTATTTT.

As concerns this clone: At one boundary the junction diverges from the germline segment, which might be a read error. The rearrangement uses TRBV19 and TRBJ2-7, with 10 bases identical to TRBD2. The CDR3 covers 14 residues. Germline V lookup: CDR1 LNHDA, CDR2 SQIVND (reference sequence). CDR3 protein: CASSPQAGLAATQF. In DNA form, the CDR3 reads TGTGCCAGTAGTCCCCAGGCCGGACTAGCGGCTACGCAATTC.

The chain joins TRBV9 to TRBJ1-2; no firm D call. The CDR3 length is 16 residues. Per the germline V gene, CDR1 is SGDLS and CDR2 is YYNGEE. Trimming left V 0 bases short and J 6 bases short, with 18 bases between. The CDR3 region has the DNA TGTGCCAGCAGCGTAGGTTTTTTGAGGGAGGCTGATGGCTACACCTTC. This gives the protein CASSVGFLREADGYTF.

The J gene is TRBJ1-2, the V gene TRBV21-1; TRBD1 reflects the table's D call only, with no check against the DNA. TRBV21-1 is a listed pseudogene. The CDR3 is 15 residues long. CDR3 sequence reads: CASSNPYRTGYSYTF. CDR3 nucleotide sequence: TGTGCCAGCAGCAACCCTTACCGGACAGGTTATTCCTACACCTTC.

The chain carries TRBV6-5 and TRBJ1-4; a possible D gene is TRBD1 (6 bases). CDR1 MNHEY and CDR2 SVGAGI come from the germline V gene. V shed 2 bases and J shed 14 bases, with 15 bases lying between them. The length of the CDR3 is 13 residues. The DNA for the CDR3 is TGTGCCAGCAGTTACCTAAAGGGGGATAGGCTGTTTTTT. This codes for CASSYLKGDRLFF.

The genes are TRBV6-5 and TRBJ1-4, with 7 positions matching TRBD1. V trimming: 6 bases; J trimming: 6 bases; junction bases outside the gene matches: 4. Germline V lookup: CDR1 MNHEY, CDR2 SVGAGI. This CDR3 spans 13 amino acids. The CDR3 here is CASSLRGYEKLFF. As DNA, the CDR3 is TGTGCCAGCAGCCTCAGGGGGTATGAAAAACTGTTTTTT.

The chain uses TRBV9 and TRBJ2-1, with 9 bases matching TRBD1. The V gene end was trimmed by 4 bases and the J gene end by 7 bases; junction bases not matched to a gene: 3. The CDR3 has 13 amino acids. The germline V gene has CDR1 SGDLS and CDR2 YYNGEE. CDR3 region: CASSSGQGNEQFF. In nucleotides, the CDR3 is TGTGCCAGCAGCTCCGGACAGGGGAATGAGCAGTTCTTC.

J is TRBJ2-5 and V is TRBV13; 11 bases are shared with TRBD1. J lost 5 bases, V lost 2 bases, and 7 bases had no gene match. CDR1 is PRHDT, CDR2 FYEKMQ, per germline (reference sequence). The CDR3 runs 16 residues. The DNA of the CDR3 is TGTGCCAGCAGCTTATCGGGACAGGGGGTTTTGGAGACCCAGTACTTC. This sequence encodes CASSLSGQGVLETQYF.

The rearrangement joins TRBV10-3 to TRBJ2-7, with a possible D match to TRBD1 (5 bases). V lost 4 bases, J lost 6 bases, and 13 bases lay in between. The CDR3 runs 13 residues. Germline CDR1 ENHRY, CDR2 SYGVKD. CDR3 loop: CAISGGTRGEQYF. Written as DNA, the CDR3 is TGTGCCATCAGTGGGGGAACAAGGGGCGAGCAGTACTTC.

Remarks on this clone: A read error may produce the germline difference seen at one junction end. V gene TRBV2 combines with J gene TRBJ1-6; D possibly corresponds to TRBD1 (5 bases). This CDR3 spans 15 amino acids. Germline V CDR1 and CDR2: SNHLY, FYNNEI. The CDR3 DNA follows: TGTGCCAGCATTGAACTGGGGGGGATTAGTTCACCCCTCCACTTT. Amino acids: CASIELGGISSPLHF.

The chain carries TRBV7-2 and TRBJ1-2, with TRBD1 matching 8 bases. V shed 7 bases and J 8 bases; nucleotides not matched to a gene: 9. CDR1 and CDR2 from the germline V gene are SGHTA and FQGNSA. The CDR3 runs to 13 residues. CDR3 region: CASNNQGARGYTF. The CDR3 DNA reads as TGTGCCAGCAACAATCAGGGGGCTAGGGGCTACACCTTC.

The V call is TRBV6-5, the J call TRBJ1-5, with D perhaps TRBD1 (6 bases). Trimming took off 7 bases at V and 2 bases at J, with 15 bases between the two ends. Looked up from germline, CDR1 is MNHEY and CDR2 is SVGAGI. The CDR3 is 15 residues long. CDR3 sequence: CASNLGGVGNQPQHF. In DNA, the CDR3 is TGTGCCAGCAATTTGGGGGGCGTGGGCAATCAGCCCCAGCATTTT.

This chain joins TRBV5-1 and TRBJ1-3, with D unclear. Germline V lookup: CDR1 SGHRS, CDR2 YFSETQ. V lost 0 bases, J lost 1 base, and 11 bases lay in between. CDR3 length equals 16 residues. In DNA, the CDR3 is TGCGCCAGCAGCTTGGACCACCAAAAATCTGGAAACACCATATATTTT. As protein: CASSLDHQKSGNTIYF.

CDR3 DNA: TGTGCCAGCAGTGGGGGGGTAGCCAAAAACATTCAGTACTTC. Protein: CASSGGVAKNIQYF. The V call is TRBV2, the J call TRBJ2-4; D is possibly TRBD2 (6 bases). The V end was cut by 4 bases, the J end by 0 bases, with 7 bases between. CDR1 SNHLY and CDR2 FYNNEI come from the germline V gene. The CDR3 is 14 residues long.

The chain carries TRBV29-1 and TRBJ1-1, with TRBD1 matching over 9 bases. The germline V gene encodes CDR1 SQVTM and CDR2 ANQGSEA. CDR3 length: 13 amino acids. V was clipped by 6 bases and J by 1 base; unmatched bases: 3. In nucleotides, the CDR3 is TGCAGCGTGCGGACAGGGGAGAACACTGAAGCTTTCTTT. As protein: CSVRTGENTEAFF.